These T cell receptor beta chains were read from a single sample in a study of siplizumab effects on memory and regulatory T cells. The protocol was immunoSEQ multiplex PCR, while the TCRdb copy is restricted to in-frame clones and leaves out a portion. The sample shows around 100,000 clones, around 92% of them seen only once. The sequenced sample consisted of CD4+ T cells sorted from blood. These receptor sequences come from a human donor in good health. Each CDR3 is given with its conserved first and last residue. D genes are given only for firm matches. Expanded clones get a size class; other rows say once, few or many, or leave the size out.

d_gene,v_gene,abundance,j_gene,CDR3nt,CDR3aa
NA,TRBV19,once,TRBJ1-3,TGTGCCAGTAGTATGACCGGATTGGGAGGAAACACCATATATTTT,CASSMTGLGGNTIYF
TRBD2,TRBV4-3,NA,TRBJ2-1,TGCGCCAGCAGCCAAGATCCCTCTAGCGGGGGCCACAATGAGCAGTTCTTC,CASSQDPSSGGHNEQFF
NA,TRBV20-1,NA,TRBJ1-2,TGCAGTGCTGCCGGGTATGGCTACACCTTC,CSAAGYGYTF
TRBD1,TRBV18,NA,TRBJ1-2,TGTGCCAGCTCACCAAGCCAAAACAGGGGGCTAGGCTACACCTTC,CASSPSQNRGLGYTF
NA,TRBV4-1,NA,TRBJ2-2,TGCGCCAGCAGCCAAGATGGGGCGGGCGCGAACACCGGGGAGCTGTTTTTT,CASSQDGAGANTGELFF
TRBD2,TRBV19,NA,TRBJ2-1,TGTGCCAGTAGCCCCTCCGGGACTAGCGGTTACGGGTCCTACAATGAGCAGTTCTTC,CASSPSGTSGYGSYNEQFF
TRBD1,TRBV6-1,once,TRBJ1-4,TGTGCCAGCAGTGGTAGGGGGCGCGTTGAAAAACTGTTTTTT,CASSGRGRVEKLFF
NA,TRBV5-1,NA,TRBJ1-3,TGCGCCAGCACCCCAGGGACGCGAATCTCTGGAAACACCATATATTTT,CASTPGTRISGNTIYF
TRBD1,TRBV25-1,NA,TRBJ1-5,TGTGCCAGCAGTGAAGCTCAGGGGGCACAGCCCCAGCATTTT,CASSEAQGAQPQHF
TRBD1,TRBV7-9,NA,TRBJ1-2,TGTGCCAGCAGCGAAACCGGGACAGGGAGTCGGGGCTACACCTTC,CASSETGTGSRGYTF
NA,TRBV2,few,TRBJ1-5,TGTGCCAGCAAAAATCCTGGGGGTTCGATAAATCAGCCCCAGCATTTT,CASKNPGGSINQPQHF
NA,TRBV20-1,once,TRBJ2-7,TGCAGTGCTAGAGTTTCCTACGAGCAGTACTTC,CSARVSYEQYF
NA,TRBV29-1,once,TRBJ1-5,TGCAGCGTTGCCCAGACAGCCGATAGCAATCAGCCCCAGCATTTT,CSVAQTADSNQPQHF
NA,TRBV4-1,once,TRBJ1-4,TGCGCCAGCAGCACCGAAGGCCGGCCCGCCACAACTAATGAAAAACTGTTTTTT,CASSTEGRPATTNEKLFF
NA,TRBV6-1,NA,TRBJ2-7,TGTGCCAGCACCGGAGAGGGTTTTGTGCAGTACTTC,CASTGEGFVQYF
NA,TRBV7-3,NA,TRBJ1-1,TGTGCCAGCAGCTTAGGAGGGCTCGGTGAAGCTTTCTTT,CASSLGGLGEAFF
NA,TRBV10-3,NA,TRBJ2-6,TGTGCCACTCTGAGCTCTGGGGCCAACGTCCTGACTTTC,CATLSSGANVLTF
NA,TRBV5-1,NA,TRBJ2-2,TGCGCCAGCAGCTTACAGTCGAACACCGGGGAGCTGTTTTTT,CASSLQSNTGELFF
NA,TRBV7-2,NA,TRBJ1-6,TGTGCCAGCAGCTCCCTCGGGAATTCACCCCTCCACTTT,CASSSLGNSPLHF
TRBD2,TRBV9,NA,TRBJ2-1,TGTGCCAGCAGCGTAGTTGGGGGGGCCTACAATGAGCAGTTCTTC,CASSVVGGAYNEQFF
NA,TRBV10-3,NA,TRBJ1-1,TGTGCCATCAGTGAGTGGCCGGTAGCTTTCTTT,CAISEWPVAFF
NA,TRBV7-8,NA,TRBJ2-3,TGTGCCAGCAGCTTAGGGGCCGTGGATACGCAGTATTTT,CASSLGAVDTQYF
NA,TRBV4-3,NA,TRBJ2-6,TGCGCCAGCAGCCAAGATCTGACAGCTGGGGCCAACGTCCTGACTTTC,CASSQDLTAGANVLTF
NA,TRBV5-1,NA,TRBJ2-6,TGCGCCAGCAGCTCCACCGGGACGGTCTTCTCTGGGGCCAACGTCCTGACTTTC,CASSSTGTVFSGANVLTF
TRBD1,TRBV18,NA,TRBJ1-4,TGTGCCAGCTCACCTACCTCGCGGCAGGGGGCACCTAATGAAAAACTGTTTTTT,CASSPTSRQGAPNEKLFF
TRBD1,TRBV28,NA,TRBJ1-2,TGTGCCAGCAGAAAGCCGTCGGGCCAGGGGGCGCGGGATGGCTACACCTTC,CASRKPSGQGARDGYTF
TRBD2,TRBV23-1,NA,TRBJ2-2,TGCGCCAGCTCTCTAGGGAGGGAGAACACCGGGGAGCTGTTTTTT,CASSLGRENTGELFF
NA,TRBV7-2,NA,TRBJ1-3,TGTGCCAGCAGCAAAGAAACGCACCTCTCTGGAAACACCATATATTTT,CASSKETHLSGNTIYF
TRBD1,TRBV28,NA,TRBJ1-2,TGTGCCAGCAGTTCCCGGGACAGGGGGACTGGCTACACCTTC,CASSSRDRGTGYTF
NA,TRBV5-1,NA,TRBJ2-5,TGCGCCAGCAGCTTGAACGGGCCGCAGTACCAAGAGACCCAGTACTTC,CASSLNGPQYQETQYF
TRBD2,TRBV5-6,NA,TRBJ2-3,TGTGCCAGCAGCGTACTAGCGGGGGGTGCAGATACGCAGTATTTT,CASSVLAGGADTQYF
TRBD1,TRBV5-3,NA,TRBJ1-2,TGTGCCAGAAGCCAAGAACAGGGGACAGGAGGGCCCTATGGCTACACCTTC,CARSQEQGTGGPYGYTF
NA,TRBV6-1,few,TRBJ2-1,TGTGCCAGCAGTGAAGAGCCAGGGGGGAAACAGCAGTTCTTC,CASSEEPGGKQQFF
NA,TRBV4-2,NA,TRBJ1-1,TGTGCCAGCAGCCCGGGGGGGCCAGGAGGGACTGAAGCTTTCTTT,CASSPGGPGGTEAFF
TRBD1,TRBV7-2,NA,TRBJ2-1,TGTGCCAGCAGCTTTCGAGTATCTAGGACAGGGGACAGGAATGAGCAGTTCTTC,CASSFRVSRTGDRNEQFF
NA,TRBV2,NA,TRBJ1-1,TGTGCCAGCATTGGGGGAATGTGGACTGAAGCTTTCTTT,CASIGGMWTEAFF
NA,TRBV7-2,once,TRBJ2-7,TGTGCCAGCAGCACCCCCCCAACCTACGAGCAGTACTTC,CASSTPPTYEQYF
TRBD1,TRBV6-1,NA,TRBJ1-1,TGTGCCAGCAGGGGGAGACAGGGAGACACTGAAGCTTTCTTT,CASRGRQGDTEAFF
TRBD2,TRBV5-1,NA,TRBJ2-7,TGCGCCAGCAGCTTGGGATTTCCAGCGGGGCAATTATACGAGCAGTACTTC,CASSLGFPAGQLYEQYF
NA,TRBV7-8,NA,TRBJ1-5,TGTGCCAGCAGCTTAGGGGCGGCAGGGGATCAGCCCCAGCATTTT,CASSLGAAGDQPQHF
NA,TRBV5-1,NA,TRBJ1-4,TGCGCCAGCAGCCGCCGGGACAACCAAGGAGAAAAACTGTTTTTT,CASSRRDNQGEKLFF
NA,TRBV18,few,TRBJ1-1,TGTGCCAGCTCACCACCTCGAGGAGACTGGAACACTGAAGCTTTCTTT,CASSPPRGDWNTEAFF
TRBD1,TRBV28,NA,TRBJ1-4,TGTGCCAGCAGTTCCTCCGGGGAGGGGGCATTTGAAAAACTGTTTTTT,CASSSSGEGAFEKLFF
NA,TRBV7-9,NA,TRBJ1-3,TGTGCCAGCAGCTTACAGGAGAACTCTGGAAACACCATATATTTT,CASSLQENSGNTIYF
NA,TRBV7-3,NA,TRBJ2-3,TGTGCCAGCAGCTTATGGGGGGGCTCTAGCACAGATACGCAGTATTTT,CASSLWGGSSTDTQYF